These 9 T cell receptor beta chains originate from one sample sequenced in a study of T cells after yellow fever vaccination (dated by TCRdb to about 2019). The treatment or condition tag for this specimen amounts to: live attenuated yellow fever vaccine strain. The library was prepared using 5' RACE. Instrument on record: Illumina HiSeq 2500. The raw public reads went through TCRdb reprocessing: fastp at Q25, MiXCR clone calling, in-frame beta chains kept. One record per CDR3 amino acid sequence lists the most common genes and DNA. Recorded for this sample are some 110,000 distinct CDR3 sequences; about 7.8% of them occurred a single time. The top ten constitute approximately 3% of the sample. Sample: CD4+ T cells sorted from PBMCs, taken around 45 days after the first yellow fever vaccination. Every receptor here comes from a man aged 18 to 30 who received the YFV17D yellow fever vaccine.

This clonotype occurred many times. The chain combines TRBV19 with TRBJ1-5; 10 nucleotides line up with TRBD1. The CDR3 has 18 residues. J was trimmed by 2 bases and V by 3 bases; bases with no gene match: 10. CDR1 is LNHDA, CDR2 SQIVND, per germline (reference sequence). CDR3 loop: CASSMPGTGVLGNQPQHF. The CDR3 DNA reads TGTGCCAGTAGTATGCCCGGGACAGGGGTGTTGGGCAATCAGCCCCAGCATTTT.

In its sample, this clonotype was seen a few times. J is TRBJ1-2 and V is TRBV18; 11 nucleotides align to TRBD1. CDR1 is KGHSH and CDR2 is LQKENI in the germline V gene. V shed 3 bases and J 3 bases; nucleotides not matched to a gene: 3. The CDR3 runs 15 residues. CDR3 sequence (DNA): TGTGCCAGCTCACCCCAGGGACAGGGGGACTATGGCTACACCTTC. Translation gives CASSPQGQGDYGYTF.

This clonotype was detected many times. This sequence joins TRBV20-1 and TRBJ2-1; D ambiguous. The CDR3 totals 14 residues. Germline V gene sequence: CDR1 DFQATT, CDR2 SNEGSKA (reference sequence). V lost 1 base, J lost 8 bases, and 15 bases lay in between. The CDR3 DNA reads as TGCAGTGCTAGAGTGGGGTTGGGGTCGGATGAGCAGTTCTTC. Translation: CSARVGLGSDEQFF.

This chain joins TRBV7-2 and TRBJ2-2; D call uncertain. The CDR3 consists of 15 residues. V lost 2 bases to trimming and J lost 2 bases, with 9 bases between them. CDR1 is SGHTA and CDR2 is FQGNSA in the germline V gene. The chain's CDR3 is CASSLYTANTGELFF. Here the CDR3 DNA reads TGTGCCAGCAGCTTATATACAGCAAACACCGGGGAGCTGTTTTTT. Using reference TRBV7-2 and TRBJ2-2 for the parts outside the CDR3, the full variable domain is GAGVSQSPSNKVTEKGKDVELRCDPISGHTALYWYRQSLGQGLEFLIYFQGNSAPDKSGLPSDRFSAERTGGSVSTLTIQRTQQEDSAVYLCASSLYTANTGELFFGEGSRLTVL.

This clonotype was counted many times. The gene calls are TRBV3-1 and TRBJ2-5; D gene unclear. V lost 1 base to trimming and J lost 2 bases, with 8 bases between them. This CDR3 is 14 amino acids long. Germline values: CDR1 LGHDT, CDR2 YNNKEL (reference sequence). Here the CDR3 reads CASSQGLQQETQYF. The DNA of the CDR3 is TGTGCCAGCAGCCAAGGTCTCCAACAAGAGACCCAGTACTTC.

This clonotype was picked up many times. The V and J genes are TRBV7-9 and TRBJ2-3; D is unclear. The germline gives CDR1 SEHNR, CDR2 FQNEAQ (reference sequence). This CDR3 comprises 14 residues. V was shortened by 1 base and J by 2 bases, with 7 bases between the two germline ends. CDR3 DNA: TGTGCCAGCAGCTTAGTTGCCGCCACAGATACGCAGTATTTT. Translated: CASSLVAATDTQYF.

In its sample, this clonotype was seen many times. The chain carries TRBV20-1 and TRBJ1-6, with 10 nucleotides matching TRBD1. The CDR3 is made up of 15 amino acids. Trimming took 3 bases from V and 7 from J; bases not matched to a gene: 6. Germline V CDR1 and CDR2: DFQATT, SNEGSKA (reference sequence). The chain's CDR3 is CSARTGGSGNSPLHF. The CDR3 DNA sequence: TGCAGTGCTAGGACAGGGGGCAGCGGGAATTCACCCCTCCACTTT.

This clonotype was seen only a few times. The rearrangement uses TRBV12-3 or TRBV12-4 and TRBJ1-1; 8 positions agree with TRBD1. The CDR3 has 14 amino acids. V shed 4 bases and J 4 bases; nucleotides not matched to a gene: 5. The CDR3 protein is CASSSGQGITEAFF. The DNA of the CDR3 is TGTGCCAGCAGTTCCGGACAGGGTATCACTGAAGCTTTCTTT.

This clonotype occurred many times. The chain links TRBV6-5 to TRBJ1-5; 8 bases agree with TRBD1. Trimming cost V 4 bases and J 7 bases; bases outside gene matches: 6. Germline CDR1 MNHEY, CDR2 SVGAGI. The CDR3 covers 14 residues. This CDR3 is CASSFSGGRQPQHF. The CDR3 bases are TGTGCCAGCAGTTTCTCAGGGGGCCGGCAGCCCCAGCATTTT.